Listed here are 22 T cell receptor beta chains from one sample, sequenced in a study of tissue T cells after allogeneic stem cell transplantation. The data were produced by immunoSEQ multiplex PCR, yet TCRdb's version contains in-frame clones alone and is incomplete. The sample includes 6,500 to 7,500 clones, 40% to 55% of them seen just once. Specified time point: mouse harvest day 7 after allogeneic transplant. Tail vein injection delivered 10^7 T-cell-depleted bone marrow cells and 10^6 splenic CD5+ T cells. The sequencing input was gut tissue. These receptors all come from a female BALB/c mouse given C57BL/6 T cells with graft-versus-host disease after an allogeneic hematopoietic cell transplant.

Comments on this clone: The gene names given are mouse names. The observed sequence ends 1 residue before the CDR3 terminus, with the missing tail filled in from the germline J gene. The chain carries TRBV17 and TRBJ2-1; 7 bases fit TRBD2. The CDR3 spans 15 residues. The germline gives CDR1 MNHDT, CDR2 YYDKIL. V was pared by 0 bases and J by 3 bases, with 2 bases of the junction left unmatched. CDR3 in amino acids: CASSRDGGGYAEQFF. The DNA read from the CDR3 is TGTGCTAGCAGTAGAGACGGGGGGGGCTATGCTGAGCAGTTC. Filled out from reference TRBV17 and TRBJ2-1, the complete variable domain reads DTTVKQNPRYKLARVGKPVNLICSQTMNHDTMYWYQKKPNQAPKLLLFYYDKILNREADTFEKFQSSRPNNSFCSLYIGSAGLEYSAMYLCASSRDGGGYAEQFFGPGTRLTVL.

This clone has a single count. Gene and germline names: mouse. The CDR3 is cut off 1 residue early in the read; its end comes from the germline J gene. V gene TRBV26 combines with J gene TRBJ1-3, with a possible D match to TRBD1 (6 bases). The CDR3 runs 15 residues. Deletions cut 4 bases from V and 0 bases from J, with 10 bases between. Germline V lookup: CDR1 KGHPV, CDR2 FQNQEV (reference sequence). This CDR3 reads CASSPRTDSGNTLYF. CDR3 DNA, as far as it was read: TGTGCCAGCAGTCCCAGGACAGATTCTGGAAATACGCTCTAT.

Concerning this clone itself: Each gene name is a mouse one. Coverage ceases 1 residue before the CDR3 finishes, and the germline J gene fills in the end. This chain links TRBV3 with TRBJ1-6; the D is unclear. TRBJ1-6 falls under the ORF class, with uncertain function. Per germline, CDR1 SNHLY and CDR2 FYNGKV (reference sequence). V lost 5 bases to trimming and J lost 0 bases, with 2 bases between them. The CDR3 covers 13 residues. The CDR3 loop reads CASSHSYNSPLYF. The sequenced CDR3 bases are TGTGCCAGCAGCCATTCCTATAATTCGCCCCTCTAC.

Concerning this clone: These gene names are mouse names. The read comes to an end 1 residue before the CDR3 does, leaving the germline J gene to fill in the end. The genes are TRBV16 and TRBJ1-1; D gene unclear. V dropped 5 bases and J dropped 1 base, with 8 bases sitting between them. This CDR3 contains 13 residues. The germline gives CDR1 SGHSA, CDR2 FRNQAP. The CDR3 DNA, read in part, is TGTGCAAGCAGCCCCCGCGGGAACACAGAAGTCTTC. Protein sequence: CASSPRGNTEVF. The entire CDR3 reads CASSPRGNTEVFF.

Regarding this clone: These gene names are mouse names. The read terminates 1 residue before the CDR3 end, so the remaining end is supplied by the germline J gene. This chain uses TRBV16 with TRBJ2-5, with 8 bases fitting TRBD2. The germline gives CDR1 SGHSA, CDR2 FRNQAP. This CDR3 spans 15 amino acids. The ends lost 4 bases at V and 4 bases at J; junction bases unmatched: 7. The DNA read from the CDR3 is TGTGCAAGCAGCTCGGGGGGGGCTAGAGAAGACACCCAGTAC. It yields the protein CASSSGGAREDTQY. The whole CDR3 is CASSSGGAREDTQYF.

Details on this clone: Gene names follow the mouse nomenclature. The CDR3 reads CASGILGNTLYF. The covered CDR3 bases are TGTGCCAGCGGCATACTGGGAAACACCTTGTAC. The rearrangement uses TRBV13-2 and TRBJ2-4; possible D gene TRBD2, 6 bases. The CDR3 end is not reached by the read, which stops 1 residue before it; the germline J gene fills it in. The CDR3 length is 12 residues. Trimming pared 5 bases from V and 5 bases from J, leaving 9 bases between. CDR1 is NNHNN, CDR2 SYGAGS, per germline (reference sequence).

Notes on this clone: Given a much more abundant clone one base away, this may be a read error. Gene names refer to mouse genes. The read halts 1 residue ahead of the CDR3 end, with the missing end drawn from the germline J gene. The sample has other DNA sequences that encode this CDR3 too. The chain joins TRBV23 to TRBJ1-2; the table assigns TRBD1, which was not confirmed against the DNA. Germline V lookup: CDR1 KGHTA, CDR2 FQNQQP. The CDR3 is 14 amino acids. Incomplete CDR3 DNA: TGCTCCAGCAGTCAAGGGACACCAAACTCTGACTACACC. Protein sequence: CSSSQGTPNSDYT. In full, the CDR3 reads CSSSQGTPNSDYTF.

There are a few counts of this clone. Mouse germline and gene names are used. The observed sequence ends 1 residue before the CDR3 terminus, with the missing tail filled in from the germline J gene. V gene TRBV12-2 combines with J gene TRBJ1-1; no clear D gene. CDR1 and CDR2 (germline): SGHLS, HYDKME. This CDR3 contains 13 residues. The V end lost 0 bases, the J end lost 4 bases, and 8 bases lay between the germline ends. The sequenced part of the CDR3 DNA is TGTGCCAGCTCTCTCCCAGGCGTCACAGAAGTCTTC. Amino acids: CASSLPGVTEVF. The full-length CDR3 reads as CASSLPGVTEVFF.

In its sample, this clone ranks as medium-sized. The genes are named according to mouse. The sequence runs out 1 residue before the end of the CDR3; the remainder is reconstructed from the germline J gene. Other DNA sequences from this sample encode an identical CDR3 as well. J is TRBJ1-2 and V is TRBV23; the table's D call, TRBD1, was not checked against the DNA. Germline assignment: CDR1 KGHTA and CDR2 FQNQQP. The CDR3 spans 14 residues. CDR3 sequence: CSSSQGTPNSDYTF. Incomplete CDR3 DNA: TGCTCCAGCAGTCAAGGGACACCAAACTCCGACTACACC.

To note about this clone: Mouse gene names apply. The sequence runs out 1 residue before the end of the CDR3; the remainder is reconstructed from the germline J gene. The same CDR3 arises from other DNA sequences in this sample as well. The chain has TRBV26 and TRBJ2-3; 8 nucleotides agree with TRBD2. Trimming took 2 bases from V and 0 from J; bases not matched to a gene: 4. CDR1 and CDR2 from the germline V gene are KGHPV and FQNQEV (reference sequence). The CDR3 length is 16 residues. The sequenced part of the CDR3 DNA is TGTGCCAGCAGTCTGGGGGGGGCGGGGAGTGCAGAAACGCTGTAT. Amino acids: CASSLGGAGSAETLY. The full CDR3 protein is CASSLGGAGSAETLYF.

On this clone itself: Gene names denote mouse genes. The CDR3 spells CASSPRDRAYEQYF. The part of the CDR3 DNA that was read is TGTGCCAGCTCTCCCCGGGACAGAGCCTATGAACAGTAC. This chain connects TRBV12-1 to TRBJ2-7; TRBD1 matches at 7 bases. The read ends 1 residue shy of where the CDR3 ends; the end is completed using the germline J gene. The junction had 5 bases not matched to a gene; V was cut back by 2 bases and J by 2 bases. The CDR3 sequence is 14 residues long. The V gene's germline CDR1 is SGHSN and CDR2 HYEKVE. The full variable domain, completed using reference TRBV12-1 and TRBJ2-7, is DSGVVQSPRHIIKEKGGRSVLTCIPISGHSNVVWYQQTLGKELKFLIQHYEKVERDKGFLPSRFSVQQFDDYHSEMNMSALELEDSAMYFCASSPRDRAYEQYFGPGTRLTVL.

Concerning this clone: Gene and germline names: mouse. The read ends 1 residue before the CDR3 terminus; that terminus is restored from the germline J gene. The J gene is TRBJ2-2, the V gene TRBV14, with unresolved D. The V end lost 4 bases, the J end lost 1 base, and 2 bases lay between the germline ends. Germline V gives CDR1 SGHDT, CDR2 FRDEAV. The CDR3 sequence is 12 residues long. The CDR3 reads CASSQNTGQLYF. The covered CDR3 bases are TGTGCCAGCAGTCAAAACACCGGGCAGCTCTAC.

In its sample, this clone was seen once. Gene labels here are mouse ones. The read terminates 1 residue ahead of where the CDR3 ends, so the germline J gene completes it. The chain has TRBV26 and TRBJ2-7, with 11 bases that match TRBD2. Unmatched junction bases numbered 5, after V lost 6 bases and J lost 4 bases. The CDR3 sequence is 14 residues long. Germline V gene lookup returns CDR1 KGHPV and CDR2 FQNQEV (reference sequence). CDR3 DNA, as far as it was read: TGTGCCAGCAGGGGCCGGGACTGGGGGTATGAACAGTAC. Amino acid sequence: CASRGRDWGYEQY. The entire CDR3 protein reads CASRGRDWGYEQYF.

Of note for this clone: Gene names and germline refer to mouse. The CDR3 loop is CASSQDPTGQDTQYF. The covered CDR3 bases are TGTGCCAGCAGCCAAGATCCGACTGGACAAGACACCCAGTAC. The gene calls are TRBV5 and TRBJ2-5, with D perhaps TRBD2 (6 bases). The read gets to within 1 residue of the CDR3 end, and the germline J gene fills in the rest. Germline values: CDR1 LGHNA, CDR2 YNLKQL (reference sequence). CDR3 length: 15 amino acids. Between the trimmed V and J ends, which lost 0 bases and 3 bases, there was a span of 10 bases.

This clone has a handful of counts. Gene names denote mouse genes. The DNA ends 1 residue before the CDR3 does, and the rest of the CDR3 is filled in from the germline J gene. The chain combines TRBV3 with TRBJ2-1; 8 bases are a match to TRBD2. V dropped 1 base and J dropped 6; count of bases not matched to a gene: 2. CDR3 length: 14 amino acids. Germline CDR1 and CDR2: SNHLY and FYNGKV (reference sequence). CDR3 residues: CASSLGWGGAEQFF. Incomplete CDR3 DNA: TGTGCCAGCAGCTTAGGGTGGGGGGGTGCTGAGCAGTTC.

This clone was detected a few times. The listed genes are named as in mouse. CDR3 sequence reads: CASSPLGGAYAEQFF. The sequenced part of the CDR3 DNA is TGTGCCAGCAGCCCCCTTGGGGGGGCCTATGCTGAGCAGTTC. V gene TRBV3 combines with J gene TRBJ2-1, with 9 bases that match TRBD2. The CDR3 end lies 1 residue beyond the end of the read and is filled in from the germline J gene. J was trimmed by 3 bases and V by 5 bases; bases with no gene match: 5. CDR3 length: 15 residues. Per germline, CDR1 SNHLY and CDR2 FYNGKV (reference sequence). The full variable domain, rest sourced from reference TRBV3 and TRBJ2-1, is GPKVLQIPSHQIIDMGQMVTLNCDPVSNHLYFYWYKQILGQQMEFLVNFYNGKVMEKSKLFKDQFSVERPDGSYFTLKIQPTALEDSAVYFCASSPLGGAYAEQFFGPGTRLTVL.

This clone was picked up a small number of times. Gene and germline names: mouse. The read terminates 1 residue before the CDR3 end, so the remaining end is supplied by the germline J gene. The rearrangement joins TRBV19 to TRBJ2-2; possibly TRBD1 for D (6 bases). The CDR3 has 13 amino acids. The germline V and J ends were trimmed by 3 bases and 3 bases, with 6 bases remaining between them. Per germline, CDR1 FNHDT and CDR2 SITEND (reference sequence). The CDR3 loop reads CASSNRDTGQLYF. The covered CDR3 bases are TGTGCCAGCAGTAACAGGGACACCGGGCAGCTCTAC.

As regards this clone: All gene names here are mouse names. The CDR3 end is not reached by the read, which stops 1 residue before it; the germline J gene fills it in. The chain has TRBV26 and TRBJ2-7; TRBD1 aligns across 10 bases. The CDR3 length is 15 residues. Trimming cost V 2 bases and J 4 bases; bases outside gene matches: 5. CDR1 KGHPV and CDR2 FQNQEV come from the germline V gene (reference sequence). The CDR3 bases that were read are TGTGCCAGCAGTCTGAGGGACAGGGGCCCTTATGAACAGTAC. It translates to CASSLRDRGPYEQY. The entire CDR3 protein is CASSLRDRGPYEQYF.

Only one count was recorded for this clone. Germline and genes here are mouse. The read terminates 1 residue before the CDR3 end, so the remaining end is supplied by the germline J gene. The chain links TRBV1 to TRBJ2-4; D not resolved. The V gene's germline CDR1 is NSQYPW and CDR2 LRSPGD (reference sequence). V was trimmed by 0 bases and J by 2 bases, leaving 0 bases between them. The CDR3 loop spans 12 amino acids. The CDR3 DNA, read in part, is TGCACCTGCAGTGCAGATCAAAACACCTTGTAC. This encodes CTCSADQNTLY. The full CDR3 is CTCSADQNTLYF. Full variable domain (missing parts from reference TRBV1 and TRBJ2-4): VTLLEQNPRWRLVPRGQAVNLRCILKNSQYPWMSWYQQDLQKQLQWLFTLRSPGDKEVKSLPGADYLATRVTDTELRLQVANMSQGRTLYCTCSADQNTLYFGAGTRLSVL.

In regard to this clone: The germline and genes are mouse ones. The read ends 1 residue before the CDR3 terminus; that terminus is restored from the germline J gene. This rearrangement joins TRBV5 to TRBJ2-1; 9 bases fit TRBD2. Trimming at V came to 0 bases and at J to 3 bases, leaving 0 bases not matched to a gene. Germline loops: CDR1 LGHNA, CDR2 YNLKQL (reference sequence). This CDR3 comprises 15 residues. CDR3 DNA, as far as it was read: TGTGCCAGCAGCCAAGACTGGGGGGGCTATGCTGAGCAGTTC. Residues: CASSQDWGGYAEQF. The entire CDR3 protein reads CASSQDWGGYAEQFF.

Points on this clone: Gene names and germline refer to mouse. The covered CDR3 bases are TGTGCCAGCAGCTTACAGGGTGCAAACACAGAAGTCTTC. Its protein is CASSLQGANTEVF. The full CDR3 protein is CASSLQGANTEVFF. The V call is TRBV3, the J call TRBJ1-1; D might be TRBD1 (5 bases). The CDR3 is cut off 1 residue early in the read; its end comes from the germline J gene. This CDR3 comprises 14 residues. Trimming pared 2 bases from V and 0 bases from J, leaving 7 bases between. Germline CDR1 is SNHLY and CDR2 is FYNGKV (reference sequence).

As for this clone: Mouse gene names apply. Partial CDR3 DNA: TGTGCCAGCAGTCGGGGATTTGAACAGTAC. Its protein product is CASSRGFEQY. The whole CDR3 is CASSRGFEQYF. The chain uses TRBV26 and TRBJ2-7; D unclear. The observed sequence ends 1 residue before the CDR3 terminus, with the missing tail filled in from the germline J gene. Germline assignment: CDR1 KGHPV and CDR2 FQNQEV (reference sequence). Trimming stripped 4 bases from V and 6 bases from J, with 7 bases between. This CDR3 contains 11 residues.